This T cell receptor beta chain was profiled in a study of CD8+CD57+ T cells in acquired aplastic anemia. The CDR3 consists of 14 residues. Trimming took 3 bases from V and 5 from J; bases not matched to a gene: 5. Germline V gene lookup returns CDR1 LNHDA and CDR2 SQIVND (reference sequence). Those patients picked for sequencing had displayed CD8+CD57+ cell expansion on flow cytometry. Blood came from patients not yet given any therapy. Using genomic DNA as the template, TCR beta VDJ and CDR3 profiling was carried out. TCRdb ran MiXCR on the reads and lists one entry per CDR3 protein. The table shows 150,000 to 200,000 distinct CDR3 sequences, with approximately 48% occurring only once. The study, taken as a whole, reports: Around 30 sequences, all CD8+ CDR3, were shared between patients and controls. The CD8+ Simpson's diversity of patients and controls was not significantly different.

To note about this clonotype: Its antigen is unknown.

V usage is TRBV19 and J usage is TRBJ2-7, with 9 bases fitting TRBD2. The clonotype was recovered from a human donor with aplastic anemia. The sequenced sample was sorted CD4+, CD8+, or CD8+CD57+ T cells (not recorded which) from PBMCs. The CDR3 DNA reads as TGTGCCAGTAGTATTTTAGCGGGAGTAGACGAGCAGTACTTC. Translation gives CASSILAGVDEQYF.